This TCR beta chain was captured by sequencing in a study of cytomegalovirus exposure and HLA in healthy donors. Healthy bone marrow donors supplied every sample. The CDR3 contains 16 residues. With V trimmed by 0 bases and J by 6 bases, 9 bases remained unmatched. The germline V gene has CDR1 SGHNT and CDR2 YYREEE (reference sequence). Amplification used 60 Vbeta primers and 13 Jbeta primers. Assay: immunoSEQ multiplex PCR; the TCRdb copy retains only in-frame clones and omits some. The table has about 120,000 clones, approximately 74% seen once; the top ten hold 7.3%. The chain couples TRBV5-4 to TRBJ2-3, with 8 bases lining up with TRBD2. The clonotype comes from a male donor in good health and CMV-seronegative. Sequencing was carried out using PBMCs. The CDR3 DNA is TGTGCCAGCAGCTTGGTCGGGACTAGACCACATGATACGCAGTATTTT. This codes for CASSLVGTRPHDTQYF.